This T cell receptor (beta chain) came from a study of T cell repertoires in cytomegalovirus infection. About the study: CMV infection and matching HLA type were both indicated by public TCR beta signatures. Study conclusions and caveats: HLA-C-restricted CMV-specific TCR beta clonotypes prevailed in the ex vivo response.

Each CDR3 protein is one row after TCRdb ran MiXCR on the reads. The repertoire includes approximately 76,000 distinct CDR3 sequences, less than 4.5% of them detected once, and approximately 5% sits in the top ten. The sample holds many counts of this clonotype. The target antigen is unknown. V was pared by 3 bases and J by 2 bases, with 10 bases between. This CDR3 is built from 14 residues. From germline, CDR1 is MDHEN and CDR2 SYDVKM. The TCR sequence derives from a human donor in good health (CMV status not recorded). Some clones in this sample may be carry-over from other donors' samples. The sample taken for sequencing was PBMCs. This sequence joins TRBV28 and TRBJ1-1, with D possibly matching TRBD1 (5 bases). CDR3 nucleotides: TGTGCCAGCAGTTTTAGACAGACTAACACTGAAGCTTTCTTT. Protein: CASSFRQTNTEAFF.